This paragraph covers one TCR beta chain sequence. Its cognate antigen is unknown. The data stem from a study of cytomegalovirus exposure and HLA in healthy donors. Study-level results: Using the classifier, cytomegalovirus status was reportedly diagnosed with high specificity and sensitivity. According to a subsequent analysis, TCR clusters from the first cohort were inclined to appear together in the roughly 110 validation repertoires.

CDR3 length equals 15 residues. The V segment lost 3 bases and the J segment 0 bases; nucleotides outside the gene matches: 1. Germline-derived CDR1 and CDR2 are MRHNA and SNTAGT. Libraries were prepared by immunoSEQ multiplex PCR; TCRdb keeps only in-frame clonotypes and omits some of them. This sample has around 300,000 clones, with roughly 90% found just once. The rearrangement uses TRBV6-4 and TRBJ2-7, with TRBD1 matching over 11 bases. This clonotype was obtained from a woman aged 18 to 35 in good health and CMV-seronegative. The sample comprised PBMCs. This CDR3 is CASSEGQGASYEQYF. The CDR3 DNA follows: TGTGCCAGCAGTGAAGGACAGGGGGCCTCCTACGAGCAGTACTTC.